These 25 T cell receptor beta chains came from one sample sequenced in a study of blood T cells in healthy people across ages (dated by TCRdb to the mid-2010s). Libraries were prepared through 5' RACE. TCRdb lists the instrument as Illumina HiSeq 2500. The second PCR ran for about 6 to 12 cycles and used a J-beta primer mix along with a sample-barcoded 5' primer. The public reads were quality trimmed at Q25 with fastp and then assembled into clones with MiXCR by TCRdb, keeping productive beta chains. A single entry per CDR3 protein holds the most common genes and DNA from its merged rows. Present in this sample are roughly 1,800,000 distinct CDR3 sequences, 49% of which were seen just once. 2.1% of the sample comes from the top ten. The specimen sequenced was blood. Receptors originate from a woman in her thirties or forties in good health.

This chain uses TRBV4-3 with TRBJ2-3; weak D call: TRBD1 (5 bases). Germline CDR1 and CDR2: LGHNA and YSLEER. The CDR3 is 17 amino acids. Trimming left V 0 bases short and J 1 base short, with 14 bases between. This chain's CDR3 is CASSQDGTGTGTDTQYF. The CDR3 nucleotides are TGCGCCAGCAGCCAAGATGGAACAGGTACGGGCACAGATACGCAGTATTTT.

The chain combines TRBV6-2 or TRBV6-3 with TRBJ1-1; D might be TRBD1 (5 bases). V was cut by 1 base and J by 3 bases, with 12 bases left in between. Germline loops: CDR1 MNHEY, CDR2 SVGEGT. The CDR3 sequence is 15 residues long. CDR3 amino acids: CASSYFSTDDTEAFF. In DNA, the CDR3 is TGTGCCAGCAGTTACTTCTCGACAGACGACACTGAAGCTTTCTTT.

The chain recombines TRBV7-2 with TRBJ2-3, with D tentatively TRBD2 (6 bases). V lost 5 bases, J lost 6 bases, and 15 bases lay in between. Germline assignment: CDR1 SGHTA and CDR2 FQGNSA. The CDR3 loop spans 14 amino acids. The CDR3 nucleotides read TGTGCCAGCAGCCCAGCCGGAGGGATGGATACGCAGTATTTT. This sequence encodes CASSPAGGMDTQYF.

A few counts support this clonotype. One end of the junction is discordant with germline, which a read error may explain. The rearrangement links TRBV12-3 or TRBV12-4 to TRBJ2-1; D call uncertain. The CDR3 contains 14 residues. CDR3: CASRLDTSYNEQFF. The CDR3 nucleotides are TGTGCCAGCAGGTTAGACACCTCCTACAATGAGCAGTTCTTC.

The V and J genes are TRBV20-1 and TRBJ2-3, with unresolved D. The CDR3 runs 14 residues. CDR1 DFQATT and CDR2 SNEGSKA come from the germline V gene (reference sequence). V lost 1 base and J 2 bases, leaving 10 bases between the germline ends. This chain's CDR3 is CSARGKTVTDTQYF. CDR3 sequence (DNA): TGCAGTGCTAGAGGAAAGACTGTCACAGATACGCAGTATTTT.

This chain joins TRBV5-5 and TRBJ1-2, with TRBD1 matching 10 bases. Germline CDR1 and CDR2: SGHKS and YYEKEE (reference sequence). The trim removed 2 bases at V and 4 bases at J, leaving 5 bases unmatched. This CDR3 comprises 15 residues. Here the CDR3 DNA reads TGTGCCAGCAGCTTAGTAGACAGGGGGCTCTATGGCTACACCTTC. Protein: CASSLVDRGLYGYTF.

The chain couples TRBV29-1 to TRBJ2-7, with TRBD1 matching 10 bases. This CDR3 region has 14 residues. The J segment lost 0 bases and the V segment lost 4 bases, leaving 3 bases of the junction unmatched. CDR1 and CDR2 from the germline V gene are SQVTM and ANQGSEA. In DNA form, the CDR3 reads TGCAGCGTTGTTCGGGACAGGGGCTCCTACGAGCAGTACTTC. It specifies CSVVRDRGSYEQYF.

This sequence joins TRBV20-1 and TRBJ2-5; the D gene is possibly TRBD1 (6 bases). Trimming removed 6 bases from V and 5 bases from J, with 19 bases in between. This CDR3 is built from 14 residues. Germline values: CDR1 DFQATT, CDR2 SNEGSKA (reference sequence). Here the CDR3 DNA reads TGCAGTGCCCCAGGCAACAGGGCTTGGGAGACCCAGTACTTC. This gives the protein CSAPGNRAWETQYF.

The V and J genes are TRBV7-8 and TRBJ2-7; the D is unclear. Germline V gene data show CDR1 as SGHVS and CDR2 as FQNEAQ. Between the trimmed V and J ends, which lost 1 base and 2 bases, there was a span of 9 bases. This CDR3 has 14 residues. CDR3 in DNA: TGTGCCAGCAGCTTAGGGATGACCCCCTACGAGCAGTACTTC. Translating it yields CASSLGMTPYEQYF.

Only one count was recorded for this clonotype. This chain joins TRBV7-3 and TRBJ2-3, with 9 bases lining up with TRBD2. Trimming removed 5 bases from V and 5 bases from J; junction bases left unmatched: 14. Per the germline V gene, CDR1 is SGHTA and CDR2 is FQGTGA. The CDR3 is made up of 17 amino acids. The DNA for the CDR3 is TGTGCCAGCAGCCTGAGTGGGGGCGGGGGGGCAGAAGATACGCAGTATTTT. Encoded protein: CASSLSGGGGAEDTQYF.

The chain carries TRBV15 and TRBJ2-1, with 14 bases lining up with TRBD2. This CDR3 region has 15 residues. J lost 7 bases, V lost 5 bases, and 4 bases had no gene match. CDR1 is LNHNV and CDR2 is YYDKDF in the germline V gene (reference sequence). For the CDR3, the DNA is TGTGCCACCAGCGTCCGACTAGCGGGGGGGAATGAGCAGTTCTTC. Amino acid sequence: CATSVRLAGGNEQFF.

This clonotype came up a few times. For the CDR3, the DNA is TGCGCCAGCAGCCAAAGAGTTCGCGGGACAGGGGTCTCCTACGAGCAGTACTTC. Protein product: CASSQRVRGTGVSYEQYF. The rearrangement links TRBV4-3 to TRBJ2-7; 10 bases are a match to TRBD1. Germline V gives CDR1 LGHNA, CDR2 YSLEER. The CDR3 is 18 amino acids. The V and J ends lost 2 bases and 0 bases, in that order; junction bases with no gene match: 10.

This clonotype was counted at least ten times. The gene calls are TRBV20-1 and TRBJ2-7; no firm D call. The CDR3 loop spans 11 amino acids. V shed 3 bases and J shed 3 bases, with 6 bases lying between them. CDR1 is DFQATT and CDR2 is SNEGSKA in the germline V gene (reference sequence). The chain's CDR3 is CSASLGYEQYF. CDR3 DNA: TGCAGTGCTAGCTTGGGCTACGAGCAGTACTTC.

In this sample, this clonotype turned up a few times. The chain links TRBV7-2 to TRBJ2-7; D gene uncertain. V was pared by 2 bases and J by 7 bases, with 9 bases between. The germline CDR1 and CDR2 sequences are SGHTA and FQGNSA. The CDR3 loop spans 12 amino acids. CDR3 sequence: CASSLILGEQYF. In DNA, the CDR3 is TGTGCCAGCAGCTTAATCCTCGGTGAGCAGTACTTC.

This rearrangement joins TRBV6-5 to TRBJ1-6; D is unresolved. V lost 10 bases to trimming and J lost 0 bases, with 10 bases between them. The germline gives CDR1 MNHEY, CDR2 SVGAGI. The CDR3 loop spans 14 amino acids. The CDR3 nucleotides are TGTGCCACCGAATCTGGCTCCTATAATTCACCCCTCCACTTT. Translated, it gives CATESGSYNSPLHF.

The CDR3 here is CASEAGINQPQHF. The CDR3 bases are TGTGCCAGCGAGGCAGGGATCAATCAGCCCCAGCATTTT. The V gene is TRBV6-1, the J gene TRBJ1-5; D is perhaps TRBD1 (5 bases). Germline V gives CDR1 MNHNS, CDR2 SASEGT. The CDR3 totals 13 residues. The germline V and J ends were trimmed by 8 bases and 3 bases, with 11 bases remaining between them.

The genes are TRBV7-9 and TRBJ2-3; maybe TRBD1 (6 bases). Germline V gives CDR1 SEHNR, CDR2 FQNEAQ (reference sequence). V lost 5 bases, J lost 2 bases, and 14 bases lay in between. CDR3 length: 15 amino acids. The CDR3 region is CASSQGTHNTDTQYF. The DNA for the CDR3 is TGTGCCAGCAGCCAAGGGACACATAACACAGATACGCAGTATTTT.

The V call is TRBV20-1, the J call TRBJ2-1; D ambiguous. The CDR3 extends over 14 amino acids. Germline V gene data show CDR1 as DFQATT and CDR2 as SNEGSKA (reference sequence). V lost 5 bases and J 0 bases, leaving 11 bases between the germline ends. The CDR3 bases are TGCAGTGCTCCCCAGGTTAGCTCCTACAATGAGCAGTTCTTC. Its translation is CSAPQVSSYNEQFF.

V usage is TRBV9 and J usage is TRBJ2-1; D unresolved. Trimming pared 1 base from V and 2 bases from J, leaving 10 bases between. CDR3 length equals 15 residues. Germline V CDR1 and CDR2: SGDLS, YYNGEE. The DNA of the CDR3 is TGTGCCAGCAGCGTAAGAAGCGTCACCTACAATGAGCAGTTCTTC. This gives the protein CASSVRSVTYNEQFF. Variable domain in full (rest from reference TRBV9 and TRBJ2-1): DSGVTQTPKHLITATGQRVTLRCSPRSGDLSVYWYQQSLDQGLQFLIQYYNGEERAKGNILERFSAQQFPDLHSELNLSSLELGDSALYFCASSVRSVTYNEQFFGPGTRLTVL.

The genes are TRBV11-2 and TRBJ2-5; 7 bases line up with TRBD2. This CDR3 region has 14 residues. The germline gives CDR1 SGHAT, CDR2 FQNNGV. After removal of 1 base from V and 4 bases from J, the junction contained 3 bases not matched to a gene. The CDR3 coding sequence is TGTGCCAGCAGCTTAGTGCTAGCGGTAGAGACCCAGTACTTC. The encoded protein is CASSLVLAVETQYF.

V usage is TRBV6-6 and J usage is TRBJ2-7; 8 bases are a match to TRBD2. The ends lost 2 bases at V and 3 bases at J; junction bases unmatched: 9. CDR3 length: 16 residues. The germline V gene encodes CDR1 MNHNY and CDR2 SVGAGI (reference sequence). Written as DNA, the CDR3 is TGTGCCAGCAGTTACGGACCTAGCGGGCCGGACTACGAGCAGTACTTC. As protein: CASSYGPSGPDYEQYF.

This clonotype has more than one count but fewer than ten. V is TRBV20-1 and J is TRBJ1-5, with no clear D. The length of the CDR3 is 11 residues. Trimming stripped 3 bases from V and 11 bases from J, with 11 bases between. Germline assignment: CDR1 DFQATT and CDR2 SNEGSKA (reference sequence). The DNA for the CDR3 is TGCAGTGCTAGGACACCCGCGACCCAGCATTTT. Residues: CSARTPATQHF.

This clonotype showed up just once. The rearrangement joins TRBV7-9 to TRBJ1-2; 10 bases agree with TRBD1. Germline V gene data show CDR1 as SEHNR and CDR2 as FQNEAQ (reference sequence). J lost 5 bases, V lost 5 bases, and 8 bases had no gene match. This CDR3 region has 15 residues. The CDR3 nucleotides are TGTGCCAGCAGCCCGGGACAGGGGCAACGGTATGGCTACACCTTC. Its translation is CASSPGQGQRYGYTF. Full variable domain (outside the CDR3, taken from reference TRBV7-9 and TRBJ1-2): DTGVSQNPRHKITKRGQNVTFRCDPISEHNRLYWYRQTLGQGPEFLTYFQNEAQLEKSRLLSDRFSAERPKGSFSTLEIQRTEQGDSAMYLCASSPGQGQRYGYTFGSGTRLTVV.

The chain has TRBV29-1 and TRBJ2-1, with D tentatively TRBD1 (5 bases). This CDR3 is 10 amino acids long. Trimming took 6 bases from V and 15 from J, leaving 15 bases between them. Germline CDR1 SQVTM, CDR2 ANQGSEA. CDR3 sequence (DNA): TGCAGCGTAGCTCAGGGAAAGGGGTTCTTC. The encoded protein is CSVAQGKGFF.

There are a few counts of this clonotype. CDR3 nucleotide sequence: TGCGCCAGCAGCCAAGATCGGGGGGGAGGGGAAGAGACCCAGTACTTC. Translation: CASSQDRGGGEETQYF. The V gene is TRBV4-3, the J gene TRBJ2-5; 8 nucleotides agree with TRBD2. V dropped 0 bases and J dropped 3; count of bases not matched to a gene: 6. CDR1 and CDR2 (germline): LGHNA, YSLEER. The length of the CDR3 is 16 residues.